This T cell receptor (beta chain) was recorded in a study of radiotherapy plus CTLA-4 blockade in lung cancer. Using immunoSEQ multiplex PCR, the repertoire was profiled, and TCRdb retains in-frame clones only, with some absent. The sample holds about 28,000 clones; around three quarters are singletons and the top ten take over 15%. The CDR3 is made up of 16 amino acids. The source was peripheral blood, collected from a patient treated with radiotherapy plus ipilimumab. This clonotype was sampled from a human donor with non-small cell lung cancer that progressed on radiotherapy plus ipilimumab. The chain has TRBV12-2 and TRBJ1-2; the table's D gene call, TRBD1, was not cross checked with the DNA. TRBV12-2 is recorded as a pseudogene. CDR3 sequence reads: CASRVTGVKTNYGYTF. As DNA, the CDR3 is TGTGCAAGTCGCGTCACAGGGGTGAAAACTAACTATGGCTACACCTTC.